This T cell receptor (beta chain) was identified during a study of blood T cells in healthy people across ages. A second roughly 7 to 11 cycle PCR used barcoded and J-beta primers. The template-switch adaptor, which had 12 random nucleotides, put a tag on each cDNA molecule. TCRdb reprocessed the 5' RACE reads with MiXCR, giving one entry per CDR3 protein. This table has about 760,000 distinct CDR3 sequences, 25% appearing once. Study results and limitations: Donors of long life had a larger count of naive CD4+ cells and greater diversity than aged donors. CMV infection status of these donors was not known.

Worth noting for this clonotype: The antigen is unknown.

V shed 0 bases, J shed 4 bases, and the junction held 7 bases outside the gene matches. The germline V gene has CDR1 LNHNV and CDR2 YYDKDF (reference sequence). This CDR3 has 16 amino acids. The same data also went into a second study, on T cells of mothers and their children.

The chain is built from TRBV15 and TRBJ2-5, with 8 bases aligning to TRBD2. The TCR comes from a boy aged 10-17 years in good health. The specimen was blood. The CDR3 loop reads CATSREAAGDLETQYF. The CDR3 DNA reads TGTGCCACCAGCAGAGAGGCAGCGGGGGACCTAGAGACCCAGTACTTC.